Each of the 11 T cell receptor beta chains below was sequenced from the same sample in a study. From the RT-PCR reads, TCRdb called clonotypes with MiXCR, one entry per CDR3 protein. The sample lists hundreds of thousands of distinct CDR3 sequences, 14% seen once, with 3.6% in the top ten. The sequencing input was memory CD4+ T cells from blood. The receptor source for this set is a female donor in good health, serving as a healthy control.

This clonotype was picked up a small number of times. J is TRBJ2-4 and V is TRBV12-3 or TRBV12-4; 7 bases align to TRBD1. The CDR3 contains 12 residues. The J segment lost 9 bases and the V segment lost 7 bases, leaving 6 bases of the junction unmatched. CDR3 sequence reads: CASTKTGVIQYF. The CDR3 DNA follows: TGTGCCAGCACCAAAACAGGGGTCATTCAGTACTTC.

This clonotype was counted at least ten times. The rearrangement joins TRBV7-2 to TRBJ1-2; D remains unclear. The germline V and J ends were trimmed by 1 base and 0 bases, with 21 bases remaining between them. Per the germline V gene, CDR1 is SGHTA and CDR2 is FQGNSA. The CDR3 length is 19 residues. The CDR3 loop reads CASSLVGGSMTNTNYGYTF. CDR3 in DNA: TGTGCCAGCAGCTTAGTTGGAGGGAGTATGACGAATACTAACTATGGCTACACCTTC.

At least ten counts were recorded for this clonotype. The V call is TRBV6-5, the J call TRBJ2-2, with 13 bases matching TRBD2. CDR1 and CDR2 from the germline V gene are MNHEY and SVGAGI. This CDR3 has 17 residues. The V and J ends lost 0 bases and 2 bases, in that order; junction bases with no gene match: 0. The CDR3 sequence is CASSYSGLAGNTGELFF. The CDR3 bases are TGTGCCAGCAGTTACTCGGGACTAGCGGGAAACACCGGGGAGCTGTTTTTT.

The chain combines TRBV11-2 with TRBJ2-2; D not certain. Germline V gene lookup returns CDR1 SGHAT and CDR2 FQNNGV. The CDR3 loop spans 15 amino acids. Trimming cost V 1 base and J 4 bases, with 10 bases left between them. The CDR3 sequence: CASSLGPVGTGELFF. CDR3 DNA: TGTGCCAGCAGCTTAGGTCCCGTCGGCACCGGGGAGCTGTTTTTT. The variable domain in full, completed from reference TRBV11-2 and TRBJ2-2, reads EAGVAQSPRYKIIEKRQSVAFWCNPISGHATLYWYQQILGQGPKLLIQFQNNGVVDDSQLPKDRFSAERLKGVDSTLKIQPAKLEDSAVYLCASSLGPVGTGELFFGEGSRLTVL.

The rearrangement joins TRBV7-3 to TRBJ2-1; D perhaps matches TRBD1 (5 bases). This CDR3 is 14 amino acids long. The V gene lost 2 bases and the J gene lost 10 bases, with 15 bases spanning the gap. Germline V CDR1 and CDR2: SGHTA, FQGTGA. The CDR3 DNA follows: TGTGCCAGCAGCTTATTTTCTGGGGCAGGGGAGCAGTTCTTC. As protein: CASSLFSGAGEQFF.

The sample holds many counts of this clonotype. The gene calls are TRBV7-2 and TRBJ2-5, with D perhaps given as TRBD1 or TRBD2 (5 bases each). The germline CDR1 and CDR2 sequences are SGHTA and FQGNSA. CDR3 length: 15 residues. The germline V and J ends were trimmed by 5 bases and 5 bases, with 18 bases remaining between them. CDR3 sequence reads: CASSMGPWLQETQYF. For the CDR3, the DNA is TGTGCCAGCAGCATGGGACCTTGGCTACAGGAGACCCAGTACTTC. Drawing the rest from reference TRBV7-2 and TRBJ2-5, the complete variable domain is GAGVSQSPSNKVTEKGKDVELRCDPISGHTALYWYRQSLGQGLEFLIYFQGNSAPDKSGLPSDRFSAERTGGSVSTLTIQRTQQEDSAVYLCASSMGPWLQETQYFGPGTRLLVL.

CDR3 sequence: CASRLGQGNTDTQYF. The CDR3, as DNA: TGCGCCAGCAGACTCGGACAGGGTAACACAGATACGCAGTATTTT. The J gene is TRBJ2-3, the V gene TRBV5-1, with 8 bases fitting TRBD1. CDR1 is SGHRS, CDR2 YFSETQ, per germline. The J segment lost 2 bases and the V segment lost 5 bases, leaving 7 bases of the junction unmatched. CDR3 length: 15 amino acids.

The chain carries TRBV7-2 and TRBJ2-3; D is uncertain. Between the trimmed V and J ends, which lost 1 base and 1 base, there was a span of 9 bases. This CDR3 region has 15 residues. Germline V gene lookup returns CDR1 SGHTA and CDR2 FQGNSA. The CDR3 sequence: CASSLVFGGTDTQYF. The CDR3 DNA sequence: TGTGCCAGCAGCTTAGTTTTCGGCGGCACAGATACGCAGTATTTT. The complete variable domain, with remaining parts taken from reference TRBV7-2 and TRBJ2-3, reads GAGVSQSPSNKVTEKGKDVELRCDPISGHTALYWYRQSLGQGLEFLIYFQGNSAPDKSGLPSDRFSAERTGGSVSTLTIQRTQQEDSAVYLCASSLVFGGTDTQYFGPGTRLTVL.

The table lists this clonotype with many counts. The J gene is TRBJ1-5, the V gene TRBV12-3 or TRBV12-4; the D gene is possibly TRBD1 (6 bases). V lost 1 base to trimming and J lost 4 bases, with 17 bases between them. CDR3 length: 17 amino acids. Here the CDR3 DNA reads TGTGCCAGCAGTTTAGGGCCACAGGGCCAAGGAAATCAGCCCCAGCATTTT. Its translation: CASSLGPQGQGNQPQHF.

CDR3 protein: CASSRTAGDTEAFF. The CDR3 DNA is TGCGCCAGCAGCCGCACCGCTGGGGACACTGAAGCTTTCTTT. The chain is built from TRBV4-3 and TRBJ1-1; D remains unclear. Trimming stripped 4 bases from V and 3 bases from J, with 12 bases between. CDR1 and CDR2 from the germline V gene are LGHNA and YSLEER. This CDR3 has 14 residues.

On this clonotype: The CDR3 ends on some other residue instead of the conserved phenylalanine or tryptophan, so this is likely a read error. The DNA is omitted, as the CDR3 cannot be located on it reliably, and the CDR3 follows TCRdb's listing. The CDR3 is CASSFSTVIAY. The rearrangement joins TRBV28 to TRBJ1-4; TRBD1, as called in the table, went unchecked against the DNA. Germline lookup yields CDR1 MDHEN and CDR2 SYDVKM. The CDR3 numbers 11 amino acids, ends counted.